Listed below are T cell receptor beta chains from one sample, sequenced in a study of blood T cell repertoires in COVID-19. Repertoires were generated with immunoSEQ multiplex PCR, while TCRdb's copy carries only in-frame clones and drops some. The sample lists hundreds of thousands of clones; more than 85% were seen once. Sequencing used peripheral blood. These receptors originate from a man aged 65 to 79 with acute or convalescent COVID-19. Both conserved end residues are part of each CDR3. The order of the fields is CDR3 length, V gene, J gene, D gene, clone size, CDR3 protein, CDR3 DNA. A D gene is named only where the DNA matches it firmly. Rows may omit the clone size; those that give it use once, few, many or a size class.

>13|TRBV11-3|TRBJ2-3|NA|NA
CASSFFSTDTQYF
TGTGCCAGCAGCTTCTTCAGCACAGATACGCAGTATTTT
>13|TRBV28|TRBJ1-6|TRBD1|NA
CATHRDRDSPLHF
TGTGCCACCCACCGGGACAGAGATTCACCCCTCCACTTT
>13|TRBV18|TRBJ2-1|NA|NA
CASSPAAYNEQFF
TGTGCCAGCTCACCCGCAGCCTACAATGAGCAGTTCTTC
>15|TRBV28|TRBJ1-3|NA|NA
CASSFLGQRGNTIYF
TGTGCCAGCAGTTTCCTAGGACAGAGAGGAAACACCATATATTTT
>14|TRBV28|TRBJ1-2|TRBD1|NA
CASSSRTGVYGYTF
TGTGCCAGCAGTTCCAGGACAGGGGTCTATGGCTACACCTTC
>14|TRBV5-1|TRBJ1-2|NA|NA
CASSTSGTQYGYTF
TGCGCCAGCAGCACGTCCGGGACACAATATGGCTACACCTTC
>16|TRBV20-1|TRBJ2-7|TRBD2|NA
CSASDLLAGVTYEQYF
TGCAGTGCTAGTGACCTACTAGCGGGAGTAACCTACGAGCAGTACTTC
>15|TRBV14|TRBJ2-5|NA|NA
CASSQDRFLAETQYF
TGTGCCAGCAGCCAAGATCGGTTCCTAGCCGAGACCCAGTACTTC
>14|TRBV5-1|TRBJ2-2|TRBD1|NA
CASTPGQGAGELFF
TGCGCCAGCACGCCGGGACAGGGGGCCGGGGAGCTGTTTTTT
>12|TRBV6-5|TRBJ1-2|NA|NA
CASRFRVQGYTF
TGTGCCAGCAGGTTCAGGGTGCAAGGCTACACCTTC
>14|TRBV20-1|TRBJ2-5|TRBD2|NA
CSASGGRYQETQYF
TGCAGTGCTAGTGGCGGGAGGTACCAAGAGACCCAGTACTTC
>14|TRBV19|TRBJ2-2|NA|NA
CASSILGANGELFF
TGTGCCAGTAGTATATTGGGGGCGAACGGGGAGCTGTTTTTT
>12|TRBV6-2/TRBV6-3|TRBJ1-1|TRBD1|NA
CASSSPGQGAFF
TGTGCCAGCAGTTCACCGGGACAGGGGGCTTTCTTT
>14|TRBV19|TRBJ1-1|TRBD1|NA
CASLRDRMGTEAFF
TGTGCCAGCCTTCGGGACAGGATGGGCACTGAAGCTTTCTTT
>14|TRBV11-2|TRBJ2-7|NA|few
CASSPQGRPLRRYF
TGTGCCAGCAGCCCTCAGGGTCGTCCCCTACGACGGTACTTC
>14|TRBV6-5|TRBJ2-2|NA|once
CASLRLVSTGELFF
TGTGCCAGCCTCAGACTAGTTTCAACCGGGGAGCTGTTTTTT
>12|TRBV2|TRBJ2-7|NA|NA
CASSPKSYEQYF
TGTGCCAGCAGTCCCAAATCCTACGAGCAGTACTTC
>14|TRBV6-6|TRBJ1-6|TRBD1|NA
CASRLRGKNSPLHF
TGTGCCAGCAGACTCAGGGGGAAGAATTCACCCCTCCACTTT
>13|TRBV3-1/TRBV3-2|TRBJ1-1|NA|NA
CASSQDIYTEAFF
TGTGCCAGCAGCCAAGACATTTACACTGAAGCTTTCTTT
>16|TRBV11-2|TRBJ2-1|TRBD2|NA
CASSPGRTSGYNEQFF
TGTGCCAGCAGCCCCGGAAGGACTAGCGGTTACAATGAGCAGTTCTTC
>14|TRBV29-1|TRBJ2-1|TRBD1|once
CSVERDRGSSEQFF
TGCAGCGTTGAGAGGGACAGGGGATCTAGTGAGCAGTTCTTC
>14|TRBV28|TRBJ1-5|NA|NA
CASSLSREDQPQHF
TGTGCCAGCAGTTTGTCCAGGGAAGATCAGCCCCAGCATTTT
>13|TRBV5-4|TRBJ1-2|NA|NA
CASSLVEYYGYTF
TGTGCCAGCAGCTTGGTAGAGTACTATGGCTACACCTTC
>13|TRBV5-6|TRBJ2-5|NA|once
CASSTGLEGSQYF
TGTGCCAGCAGCACGGGACTGGAGGGGTCCCAGTACTTC
>16|TRBV4-1|TRBJ2-2|NA|once
CASSQQGTLGTGELFF
TGCGCCAGCAGCCAACAGGGTACCCTAGGCACCGGGGAGCTGTTTTTT
>15|TRBV19|TRBJ2-7|TRBD1|once
CASRDRDRGTYEQYF
TGTGCCAGTAGAGACCGGGACAGGGGGACCTACGAGCAGTACTTC
>15|TRBV3-1/TRBV3-2|TRBJ1-1|NA|few
CASSQGWGVGTEAFF
TGTGCCAGCAGCCAAGGCTGGGGGGTAGGCACTGAAGCTTTCTTT
>14|TRBV29-1|TRBJ2-7|TRBD2|few
CSVLDGRLTYEQYF
TGCAGCGTTTTGGACGGGAGGTTAACCTACGAGCAGTACTTC
>13|TRBV29-1|TRBJ2-3|TRBD2|NA
CSVVSGGTDTQYF
TGCAGCGTTGTAAGCGGGGGCACAGATACGCAGTATTTT
>12|TRBV24-1|TRBJ1-2|TRBD1|NA
CATSGQGYGYTF
TGTGCCACCAGTGGACAGGGCTATGGCTACACCTTC
>12|TRBV30|TRBJ2-5|NA|NA
CAWSLDQETQYF
TGTGCCTGGAGCTTAGATCAAGAGACCCAGTACTTC
>15|TRBV6-1|TRBJ2-5|NA|NA
CASSESPAGVETQYF
TGTGCCAGCAGTGAATCCCCAGCCGGGGTAGAGACCCAGTACTTC
>14|TRBV5-1|TRBJ2-5|TRBD1|once
CASSWQGARETQYF
TGCGCCAGCAGTTGGCAGGGGGCGCGGGAGACCCAGTACTTC
>14|TRBV28|TRBJ1-1|NA|NA
CASSFSTGVGEAFF
TGTGCCAGCAGTTTCTCGACAGGTGTGGGGGAAGCTTTCTTT
>16|TRBV5-6|TRBJ2-1|NA|NA
CASSLVASSSYNEQFF
TGTGCCAGCAGCTTGGTAGCGTCAAGCTCCTACAATGAGCAGTTCTTC
>13|TRBV7-2|TRBJ1-1|NA|NA
CASSRQWRTEAFF
TGTGCCAGCAGCCGACAGTGGCGGACTGAAGCTTTCTTT
>17|TRBV7-9|TRBJ2-3|TRBD1|NA
CASSSGQPTLGTDTQYF
TGTGCCAGCAGCTCGGGACAGCCAACGTTGGGCACAGATACGCAGTATTTT
>16|TRBV15|TRBJ2-1|NA|NA
CATSRDRQGFENEQFF
TGTGCCACCAGCAGAGATAGGCAGGGATTTGAGAATGAGCAGTTCTTC
>13|TRBV28|TRBJ1-5|NA|NA
CAGTRGSNQPQHF
TGTGCCGGAACCCGGGGTAGCAATCAGCCCCAGCATTTT
>13|TRBV9|TRBJ2-5|NA|NA
CASSSKAGETQYF
TGTGCCAGCAGCTCGAAAGCGGGAGAGACCCAGTACTTC
>15|TRBV2|TRBJ1-4|TRBD1|NA
CASRRWTGLNEKLFF
TGTGCCAGCAGGAGATGGACAGGGTTGAATGAAAAACTGTTTTTT
>15|TRBV5-4|TRBJ2-3|TRBD2|NA
CASSSGGGPADTQYF
TGTGCCAGCAGCTCCGGGGGAGGGCCCGCAGATACGCAGTATTTT
>16|TRBV4-2|TRBJ1-2|TRBD1|NA
CASSHRDRPSNYGYTF
TGTGCCAGCAGCCACAGGGACAGGCCTTCTAACTATGGCTACACCTTC
>12|TRBV18|TRBJ2-2|NA|NA
CASSPLVGELFF
TGTGCCAGCTCACCACTCGTCGGGGAGCTGTTTTTT
>16|TRBV7-2|TRBJ1-6|TRBD1|NA
CASSLGQGYYNSPLHF
TGTGCCAGCAGCCTAGGACAGGGTTATTATAATTCACCCCTCCACTTT
>16|TRBV5-1|TRBJ2-5|TRBD2|NA
CASSVFSGRRGETQYF
TGCGCCAGCAGCGTTTTTAGCGGGAGGAGGGGAGAGACCCAGTACTTC
>11|TRBV28|TRBJ2-7|NA|NA
CASSLSREQYF
TGTGCCAGCAGTTTATCACGGGAGCAGTACTTC
>15|TRBV29-1|TRBJ1-4|TRBD1|NA
CSVGRQGQINEKLFF
TGCAGCGTTGGCCGCCAGGGACAGATTAATGAAAAACTGTTTTTT
>14|TRBV19|TRBJ1-1|NA|NA
CASSSDGGNTEAFF
TGTGCCAGTAGTAGTGATGGAGGGAACACTGAAGCTTTCTTT
>13|TRBV30|TRBJ1-3|TRBD1|NA
CAWVRDSDNTIYF
TGTGCCTGGGTCCGGGACAGCGACAACACCATATATTTT
>14|TRBV24-1|TRBJ2-1|NA|once
CATSPTGRRNEQFF
TGTGCCACCTCACCGACAGGGAGGAGGAATGAGCAGTTCTTC
>16|TRBV10-3|TRBJ2-2|TRBD2|once
CAISESSLADARELFF
TGTGCCATCAGTGAGTCATCACTAGCGGACGCACGGGAGCTGTTTTTT
>16|TRBV7-9|TRBJ1-6|TRBD1|NA
CASSLVQGARNSPLHF
TGTGCCAGCAGCTTAGTTCAGGGGGCGCGGAATTCACCCCTCCACTTT
>14|TRBV29-1|TRBJ2-3|TRBD2|NA
CSVDLLAGIDTQYF
TGCAGCGTTGATTTGCTAGCGGGGATAGATACGCAGTATTTT
>14|TRBV28|TRBJ1-5|NA|few
CASSFADSHQPQHF
TGTGCCAGCAGTTTTGCGGACAGCCATCAGCCCCAGCATTTT
>15|TRBV28|TRBJ1-4|TRBD1|NA
CASSPGGATNEKLFF
TGTGCCAGCAGCCCAGGGGGCGCGACTAATGAAAAACTGTTTTTT
>12|TRBV6-5|TRBJ2-1|NA|NA
CASSSNTNEQFF
TGTGCCAGCAGCAGTAACACCAATGAGCAGTTCTTC
>16|TRBV5-1|TRBJ2-5|TRBD2|NA
CASSRGGLAGQETQYF
TGCGCCAGCAGCAGAGGCGGACTAGCGGGACAAGAGACCCAGTACTTC
>14|TRBV6-2/TRBV6-3|TRBJ1-1|TRBD1|NA
CASSYSTGDTEAFF
TGTGCCAGCAGTTACTCGACAGGGGACACTGAAGCTTTCTTT
>15|TRBV7-8|TRBJ1-6|TRBD1|few
CASSPLTGGNSPLHF
TGTGCCAGCAGCCCCCTGACAGGGGGAAATTCACCCCTCCACTTT